These 4 T cell receptor beta chains were all obtained from the same sample, sequenced in a study of T-cell memory formation after mild COVID-19. TCRdb reprocessed the 5' RACE reads via MiXCR and lists one record per CDR3 protein. This sample has under 300,000 distinct CDR3 sequences, with around a tenth found just once. Material: PBMCs or a T cell subset sorted from them (not recorded which). All receptors come from a man aged 18 to 30 who had mild COVID-19 (a few samples of this study predate the infection). Cell type and time point are not known.

V usage is TRBV25-1 and J usage is TRBJ2-5, with TRBD2 matching 8 bases. This CDR3 comprises 15 residues. V lost 6 bases and J lost 4; bases outside the gene matches: 10. Germline loops: CDR1 MGHDK, CDR2 SYGVNS. The CDR3 bases are TGTGCCAGCAGGTCCAGTAGCGGGGATGGAGAGACCCAGTACTTC. Amino acids: CASRSSSGDGETQYF.

In this sample, this clonotype turned up many times. This rearrangement joins TRBV3-1 to TRBJ2-2; D ambiguous. Germline assignment: CDR1 LGHDT and CDR2 YNNKEL (reference sequence). Trimming removed 4 bases at V and 0 bases at J, with 9 bases between. This CDR3 region has 15 residues. CDR3 coding DNA: TGTGCCAGCAGCCGGGGTGAGGCGAACACCGGGGAGCTGTTTTTT. The encoded protein is CASSRGEANTGELFF.

This clonotype came up many times. The rearrangement links TRBV12-3 or TRBV12-4 to TRBJ2-5; D call uncertain. Trimming cost V 6 bases and J 5 bases, with 10 bases left between them. The CDR3 totals 12 residues. The CDR3 loop is CASSPTSETQYF. The CDR3 coding sequence is TGTGCCAGCAGCCCCACGTCGGAGACCCAGTACTTC.

This clonotype was recorded a few times. The chain links TRBV20-1 to TRBJ2-3, with D possibly being TRBD1 or TRBD2 (5 bases each). V was cut by 0 bases and J by 1 base, with 11 bases left in between. This CDR3 has 15 amino acids. CDR1 is DFQATT, CDR2 SNEGSKA, per germline (reference sequence). The CDR3 DNA follows: TGCAGTGCTAGAGATCCCGGGGCGGGCACAGATACGCAGTATTTT. Its protein is CSARDPGAGTDTQYF.